Listed below are T cell receptor beta chains from one sample, sequenced in a study of blood T cell repertoires in COVID-19. Sequencing was performed with immunoSEQ multiplex PCR; in TCRdb, only in-frame clones are kept and a portion is missing. This table has about 170,000 clones, less than 85% appearing once. Material for sequencing was peripheral blood. These receptors were collected from a human donor with acute or convalescent COVID-19. The donor label of this sample is uncertain. Both conserved end residues are part of each CDR3. A D gene is named only where the DNA matches it firmly. Size tells how often a clone was seen (once, few, many) or the class of an expanded clone, and some rows leave it out.

TRBD1,TRBJ1-2,-,TRBV28,CASVRDRGPYGYTF,TGTGCCAGTGTCCGGGACAGGGGGCCCTATGGCTACACCTTC
TRBD1,TRBJ1-4,-,TRBV4-1,CASSQGQGGVRANEKLFF,TGCGCCAGCAGCCAAGGACAGGGTGGGGTCCGGGCTAATGAAAAACTGTTTTTT
-,TRBJ2-7,few,TRBV11-2,CASSLTSPQGAPYSYEQYF,TGTGCCAGCAGCTTAACCTCCCCTCAAGGGGCTCCGTACTCCTACGAGCAGTACTTC
-,TRBJ2-3,few,TRBV12-3/TRBV12-4,CASSSRGTDTQYF,TGTGCCAGCAGTTCAAGGGGTACAGATACGCAGTATTTT
-,TRBJ1-2,-,TRBV15,CATSRDDRFLARNYGYTF,TGTGCCACCAGCAGAGACGACAGGTTTCTTGCGCGGAACTATGGCTACACCTTC
-,TRBJ1-1,-,TRBV4-2,CASSQARQNTEAFF,TGTGCCAGCAGCCAAGCGAGACAGAACACTGAAGCTTTCTTT
TRBD1,TRBJ1-2,-,TRBV4-3,CASSQETGGGNYGYTF,TGCGCCAGCAGCCAGGAGACAGGGGGCGGTAACTATGGCTACACCTTC
-,TRBJ2-1,-,TRBV2,CASNGGLSYNEQFF,TGTGCCAGCAACGGAGGTCTATCCTACAATGAGCAGTTCTTC
-,TRBJ1-1,-,TRBV6-6,CATLRGADLTEAFF,TGTGCCACCCTACGGGGGGCGGATTTGACTGAAGCTTTCTTT
-,TRBJ1-1,-,TRBV29-1,CSVGRGNTEAFF,TGCAGCGTTGGGCGGGGGAACACTGAAGCTTTCTTT
-,TRBJ1-6,-,TRBV30,CAWRLDILNNSPLHF,TGTGCCTGGAGACTCGACATCTTAAATAATTCACCCCTCCACTTT
-,TRBJ1-2,-,TRBV29-1,CSVGQDDGYTF,TGCAGCGTTGGACAGGATGATGGCTACACCTTC
TRBD2,TRBJ2-7,-,TRBV4-2,CASSPGLAGSYEQYF,TGTGCCAGCAGCCCGGGACTAGCGGGCTCCTACGAGCAGTACTTC
TRBD1,TRBJ1-2,-,TRBV7-2,CASSLQPPGQGAYGYTF,TGTGCCAGCAGCTTACAACCTCCGGGACAGGGGGCCTATGGCTACACCTTC
TRBD1,TRBJ1-1,-,TRBV18,CASSPYPGGRNTEAFF,TGTGCCAGCTCACCTTACCCAGGGGGAAGGAACACTGAAGCTTTCTTT
TRBD2,TRBJ2-4,many,TRBV19,CASRMTPWGGNIQYF,TGTGCCAGTAGAATGACCCCGTGGGGGGGAAACATTCAGTACTTC
TRBD1,TRBJ1-4,-,TRBV4-3,CASSQEDSSGTGDEKLFF,TGCGCCAGCAGCCAAGAAGATTCAAGCGGGACAGGGGATGAAAAACTGTTTTTT
TRBD1,TRBJ1-5,-,TRBV7-2,CASSSPGQGGNQPQHF,TGTGCCAGCAGCTCACCCGGACAGGGCGGCAATCAGCCCCAGCATTTT
TRBD1,TRBJ1-5,once,TRBV10-3,CAIGDSSNQPQHF,TGTGCCATCGGGGACAGCAGCAATCAGCCCCAGCATTTT
TRBD2,TRBJ2-1,-,TRBV30,CAWKVQRGALNEQFF,TGTGCCTGGAAGGTACAGCGGGGCGCCCTTAATGAGCAGTTCTTC
TRBD2,TRBJ2-7,few,TRBV6-5,CASSTPWRGGEQYF,TGTGCCAGCAGCACCCCCTGGCGGGGAGGGGAGCAGTACTTC
TRBD1,TRBJ2-3,-,TRBV30,CAWIVTGGGTDTQYF,TGTGCCTGGATTGTCACAGGGGGCGGAACAGATACGCAGTATTTT
-,TRBJ2-1,-,TRBV4-2,CASSLNRDLYNEQFF,TGTGCCAGCAGCCTAAACCGGGACTTGTACAATGAGCAGTTCTTC
TRBD1,TRBJ1-5,-,TRBV4-3,CASSRDRTGSQPQHF,TGCGCCAGCAGCCGGGATAGGACAGGGTCTCAGCCCCAGCATTTT
TRBD1,TRBJ2-7,once,TRBV3-1/TRBV3-2,CASSRRQGEKYF,TGTGCCAGCAGCCGAAGACAGGGGGAAAAGTACTTC
TRBD1,TRBJ1-6,-,TRBV28,CASSIGQGASSPLHF,TGTGCCAGCAGCATAGGTCAGGGGGCAAGTTCACCCCTCCACTTT
TRBD2,TRBJ2-5,-,TRBV7-2,CASSLEAGGPGETQYF,TGTGCCAGCAGCTTAGAGGCGGGGGGGCCTGGAGAGACCCAGTACTTC
TRBD1,TRBJ2-5,few,TRBV6-5,CASSYYSGGWETQYF,TGTGCCAGCAGTTACTACTCAGGGGGCTGGGAGACCCAGTACTTC
-,TRBJ1-1,once,TRBV29-1,CSVEDFLGLGARLTEAFF,TGCAGCGTTGAAGATTTCCTGGGGTTGGGGGCTAGGTTAACTGAAGCTTTCTTT
-,TRBJ1-4,-,TRBV7-2,CASSRRAQNEKLFF,TGTGCCAGCAGCCGCAGAGCACAGAATGAAAAACTGTTTTTT
TRBD1,TRBJ2-5,once,TRBV6-6,CASTAGQGWEETQYF,TGTGCCAGCACCGCGGGACAGGGATGGGAAGAGACCCAGTACTTC
TRBD1,TRBJ2-2,few,TRBV7-6,CASTPGQGDTGELFF,TGTGCCAGCACCCCGGGACAGGGCGACACCGGGGAGCTGTTTTTT
-,TRBJ1-5,-,TRBV12-2,CASRLAPGSDCFHGDYSNQPQHF,TGTGCAAGTCGCCTAGCGCCCGGGAGCGACTGCTTCCACGGGGATTATAGCAATCAGCCCCAGCATTTT
-,TRBJ2-2,-,TRBV21-1,CASSKDEGPNTGELFF,TGTGCCAGCAGCAAAGACGAGGGTCCGAACACCGGGGAGCTGTTTTTT
TRBD2,TRBJ2-1,-,TRBV2,CASSGASGGPSSYNEQFF,TGTGCCAGCAGTGGGGCTAGCGGGGGGCCTTCCTCCTACAATGAGCAGTTCTTC
-,TRBJ1-4,few,TRBV5-1,CASTTDSTNEKLFF,TGCGCCAGCACCACGGACAGCACTAATGAAAAACTGTTTTTT
TRBD1,TRBJ2-6,-,TRBV7-2,CASSLTGAGANVLTF,TGTGCCAGCAGCTTAACAGGGGCTGGGGCCAACGTCCTGACTTTC
-,TRBJ1-1,-,TRBV3-1/TRBV3-2,CASSPSTANTEAFF,TGTGCCAGCAGCCCTTCGACAGCGAACACTGAAGCTTTCTTT
-,TRBJ2-7,-,TRBV5-8,CASSSDTFYEQYF,TGTGCCAGCAGCTCTGACACCTTCTACGAGCAGTACTTC
-,TRBJ1-2,few,TRBV7-7,CASSFTGGQFGYGYTF,TGTGCCAGCAGCTTTACCGGTGGACAGTTCGGCTATGGCTACACCTTC
TRBD2,TRBJ2-2,-,TRBV7-3,CATSLVGGFDTGELFF,TGTGCCACGTCCCTCGTGGGGGGGTTTGACACCGGGGAGCTGTTTTTT
TRBD1,TRBJ1-6,few,TRBV5-1,CASSGTGGNSPLHF,TGCGCCAGCAGCGGGACAGGGGGGAATTCACCCCTCCACTTT
-,TRBJ1-2,-,TRBV2,CASSEMGGSGGRINYGYTF,TGTGCCAGCAGTGAAATGGGGGGAAGCGGTGGGCGGATTAACTATGGCTACACCTTC
TRBD1,TRBJ1-2,few,TRBV18,CASSRPPGTGDGYTF,TGTGCCAGCTCACGACCCCCCGGGACAGGGGATGGCTACACCTTC
TRBD1,TRBJ1-5,-,TRBV27,CASSLDRGHQPQHF,TGTGCCAGCAGTTTAGACAGGGGTCATCAGCCCCAGCATTTT
TRBD1,TRBJ1-1,few,TRBV6-5,CASKPGQGNTEAFF,TGTGCCAGCAAGCCTGGACAGGGGAACACTGAAGCTTTCTTT
TRBD2,TRBJ2-6,few,TRBV5-1,CASSLSGAKGANVLTF,TGCGCCAGCAGCTTGAGCGGGGCTAAAGGGGCCAACGTCCTGACTTTC
-,TRBJ1-1,few,TRBV5-5,CASSLALGRAGNTEAFF,TGTGCCAGCAGCTTGGCCTTAGGGAGGGCGGGGAACACTGAAGCTTTCTTT
-,TRBJ2-2,-,TRBV5-1,CASSLNFDTGELFF,TGCGCCAGCAGCTTGAACTTTGATACCGGGGAGCTGTTTTTT
-,TRBJ1-1,-,TRBV5-1,CASSPQGQNTEAFF,TGCGCCAGCAGCCCCCAGGGACAGAACACTGAAGCTTTCTTT
-,TRBJ1-3,-,TRBV2,CASRQASGNTIYF,TGTGCCAGTAGACAGGCCTCTGGAAACACCATATATTTT
-,TRBJ2-5,-,TRBV9,CASSPPGGVIETQYF,TGTGCCAGCAGCCCACCCGGGGGAGTTATAGAGACCCAGTACTTC
TRBD1,TRBJ2-7,-,TRBV3-1/TRBV3-2,CASSPDRGKAHEQYF,TGTGCCAGCAGCCCCGACAGGGGAAAGGCCCACGAGCAGTACTTC
TRBD1,TRBJ1-1,-,TRBV2,CAIQGARGTEAFF,TGTGCCATCCAGGGGGCGCGCGGCACTGAAGCTTTCTTT